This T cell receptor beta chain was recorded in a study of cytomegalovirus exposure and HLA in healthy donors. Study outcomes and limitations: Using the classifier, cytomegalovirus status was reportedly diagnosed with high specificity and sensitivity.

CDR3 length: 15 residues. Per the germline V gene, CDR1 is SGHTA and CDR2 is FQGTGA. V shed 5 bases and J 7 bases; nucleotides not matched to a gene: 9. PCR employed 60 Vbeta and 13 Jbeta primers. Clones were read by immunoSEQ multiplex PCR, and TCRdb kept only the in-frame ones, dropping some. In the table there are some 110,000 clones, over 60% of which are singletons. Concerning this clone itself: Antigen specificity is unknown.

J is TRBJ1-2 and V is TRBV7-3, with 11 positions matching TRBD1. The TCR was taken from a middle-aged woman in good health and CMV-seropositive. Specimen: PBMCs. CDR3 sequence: CASSVDGDRGGGYTF. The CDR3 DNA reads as TGTGCCAGCAGCGTCGATGGGGACAGGGGGGGTGGCTACACCTTC. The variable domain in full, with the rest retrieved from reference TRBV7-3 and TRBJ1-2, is GAGVSQTPSNKVTEKGKYVELRCDPISGHTALYWYRQSLGQGPEFLIYFQGTGAADDSGLPNDRFFAVRPEGSVSTLKIQRTERGDSAVYLCASSVDGDRGGGYTFGSGTRLTVV.